This entry describes one TCR beta chain. As yet, its antigen is unknown. There were likely unrecorded immune exposures, though donors were nominally healthy when sampled. Looked up from germline, CDR1 is LNHNV and CDR2 is YYDKDF (reference sequence). V lost 5 bases and J 1 base, leaving 10 bases between the germline ends. The CDR3 totals 14 residues. The data were obtained in a study of cytomegalovirus exposure and HLA in healthy donors. Whole-study findings and limits: Across HLA loci, a later analysis found differing TCR association rates, with DRB1 most and HLA-C fewest. Near-uniform donor sequencing depth was presumed by presence/absence analyses.

Primers for the PCR totalled 60 Vbeta and 13 Jbeta. The data were produced by immunoSEQ multiplex PCR, yet TCRdb's version contains in-frame clones alone and is incomplete. Its clone listing holds 150,000 to 200,000 clones. The sequence derives from a man aged 25-45 years in good health and CMV-seronegative. V is TRBV15 and J is TRBJ2-3; no definite D call. Sequencing was performed on PBMCs. This CDR3 reads CATSPLRGTDTQYF. In nucleotides, the CDR3 is TGTGCCACCAGCCCCCTACGCGGCACAGATACGCAGTATTTT.